These 4 T cell receptor beta chains share one sample of origin, sequenced in a study of blood T cell repertoires in COVID-19. Assay used: immunoSEQ multiplex PCR; TCRdb lists only in-frame clones, some missing. The sample contains over 40,000 clones, approximately 90% of which appear only once. The source material was peripheral blood. These TCRs come from a human donor in a cohort sampled during active COVID-19.

The rearrangement uses TRBV6-6 and TRBJ1-1; 10 nucleotides agree with TRBD1. Germline values: CDR1 MNHNY, CDR2 SVGAGI (reference sequence). With V trimmed by 3 bases and J by 6 bases, 7 bases remained unmatched. This CDR3 has 15 amino acids. CDR3 bases: TGTGCCAGCAGTTATGCGGGACAGGGGCTATCTGAAGCTTTCTTT. Encoded protein: CASSYAGQGLSEAFF.

V and J are TRBV6-5 and TRBJ1-2, with 8 bases that match TRBD1. The CDR3 sequence is 13 residues long. Germline V gene sequence: CDR1 MNHEY, CDR2 SVGAGI. V lost 10 bases, J lost 4 bases, and 8 bases stayed unmatched. CDR3 amino acids: CATYQGAGYGYTF. DNA for the CDR3: TGTGCCACTTATCAGGGGGCTGGCTATGGCTACACCTTC.

Concerning this clone itself: Within the sample, other DNA sequences also encode this same CDR3. The chain combines TRBV9 with TRBJ2-1; D is perhaps TRBD1 (5 bases). This CDR3 contains 14 residues. The germline CDR1 and CDR2 sequences are SGDLS and YYNGEE. Trimming left V 0 bases short and J 1 base short, with 5 bases between. The CDR3 DNA is TGTGCCAGCAGCGTAGCAGGGTCCTACAATGAGCAGTTCTTC. Protein product: CASSVAGSYNEQFF.

The gene calls are TRBV11-3 and TRBJ2-2, with TRBD2 matching over 8 bases. V was clipped by 5 bases and J by 5 bases; unmatched bases: 4. This CDR3 region has 14 residues. Germline CDR1 SGHNT, CDR2 YENEEA. CDR3 coding DNA: TGTGCCAGCAGCCCGGGAGGGAAAACCGGGGAGCTGTTTTTT. Translation: CASSPGGKTGELFF. Full variable domain (missing parts from reference TRBV11-3 and TRBJ2-2): EAGVVQSPRYKIIEKKQPVAFWCNPISGHNTLYWYLQNLGQGPELLIRYENEEAVDDSQLPKDRFSAERLKGVDSTLKIQPAELGDSAVYLCASSPGGKTGELFFGEGSRLTVL.